Each of the 8 T cell receptor beta chains below was sequenced from the same sample in a study of beta chain features in type 1 diabetes (dated by TCRdb to about 2018). General study outcomes and caveats: In all four CD4+ subsets, TCRB CDR3 length was moderately but significantly shorter in type 1 diabetes patients.

Antigen specificity for these receptors is unknown. Library preparation used the immunoSEQ multiplex PCR assay. The High Capacity cDNA Reverse Transcription Kit was used to reverse transcribe all of the isolated RNA, meaning that expressed TCRB transcripts were what got sequenced. TCRdb obtained this table from immuneACCESS and retained in-frame rearrangements with V and J assigned. These tables miss some clones; where compared with another copy, unresolved V genes account for less than half of the shortfall, and the remainder is unexplained. This sample gives about 170,000 clones in total; less than 9.5% of them show up just once. The top ten clonotypes cover around 0.9% of the sample. Sequences were obtained from central memory CD4+ T cells from blood. The receptors originated from a middle-aged woman with type 1 diabetes.

The rearrangement joins TRBV7-9 to TRBJ1-5; TRBD1 might be the D (5 bases). The length of the CDR3 is 16 residues. Trimming took off 5 bases at V and 4 bases at J, with 18 bases between the two ends. Germline V gene data show CDR1 as SEHNR and CDR2 as FQNEAQ (reference sequence). In DNA, the CDR3 is TGTGCCAGCAGCCCCGGGGGGGGAGAGGCAAATCAGCCCCAGCATTTT. Residues: CASSPGGGEANQPQHF.

This clone has only a few counts. The J gene is TRBJ2-1, the V gene TRBV6-5; a possible D gene is TRBD2 (5 bases). Germline CDR1 is MNHEY and CDR2 is SVGAGI. The CDR3 runs to 14 residues. V lost 6 bases and J 0 bases, leaving 9 bases between the germline ends. The CDR3 bases are TGTGCCAGCAGCGACTACGCCTCCTACAATGAGCAGTTCTTC. Translated: CASSDYASYNEQFF.

This clone was counted only a few times. The genes are TRBV5-1 and TRBJ2-1, with 14 bases aligning to TRBD2. The J segment lost 8 bases and the V segment lost 4 bases, leaving 11 bases of the junction unmatched. Germline-derived CDR1 and CDR2 are SGHRS and YFSETQ. CDR3 size: 17 residues. The CDR3 DNA reads TGCGCCAGCAGCCTCCCCGGGACTAGCGGGAGTGCCGATGAGCAGTTCTTC. Protein sequence: CASSLPGTSGSADEQFF.

This clone has only a few counts. The chain recombines TRBV7-2 with TRBJ2-7; weak D call: TRBD2 (5 bases). Germline CDR1 SGHTA, CDR2 FQGNSA. The CDR3 is 14 residues long. Deletions cut 2 bases from V and 12 bases from J, with 20 bases between. The CDR3 here is CASSLPRGLDVMYF. The CDR3 DNA reads as TGTGCCAGCAGCTTACCCCGAGGGCTGGATGTGATGTACTTC.

This clone was counted between two and nine times. The chain joins TRBV7-2 to TRBJ2-1, with 13 positions matching TRBD2. The CDR3 has 16 residues. J lost 2 bases, V lost 5 bases, and 3 bases had no gene match. Germline CDR1 and CDR2: SGHTA and FQGNSA. DNA for the CDR3: TGTGCCAGCAGCCCACTAGCGGGAGGGACCTACAATGAGCAGTTCTTC. Encoded protein: CASSPLAGGTYNEQFF. The full variable domain, with the rest looked up from reference TRBV7-2 and TRBJ2-1, is GAGVSQSPSNKVTEKGKDVELRCDPISGHTALYWYRQSLGQGLEFLIYFQGNSAPDKSGLPSDRFSAERTGGSVSTLTIQRTQQEDSAVYLCASSPLAGGTYNEQFFGPGTRLTVL.

The chain combines TRBV4-3 with TRBJ1-1; 9 nucleotides match TRBD1. The CDR3 totals 14 residues. V was clipped by 4 bases and J by 5 bases; unmatched bases: 5. The germline CDR1 and CDR2 sequences are LGHNA and YSLEER. This CDR3 reads CASSRDRERTEAFF. DNA for the CDR3: TGCGCCAGCAGCCGGGACAGGGAGCGGACTGAAGCTTTCTTT.

This clone has only a few counts. The V call is TRBV28, the J call TRBJ2-5; no clear D gene. V gave up 6 bases and J gave up 5 bases, with 22 bases separating them. Germline loops: CDR1 MDHEN, CDR2 SYDVKM. This CDR3 comprises 16 residues. CDR3 amino acids: CASSTPKTGVSETQYF. The CDR3 DNA reads as TGTGCCAGCAGCACCCCGAAGACCGGAGTGTCGGAGACCCAGTACTTC. Supplemented by reference TRBV28 and TRBJ2-5, the full variable domain reads DVKVTQSSRYLVKRTGEKVFLECVQDMDHENMFWYRQDPGLGLRLIYFSYDVKMKEKGDIPEGYSVSREKKERFSLILESASTNQTSMYLCASSTPKTGVSETQYFGPGTRLLVL.

This clone was seen a few times. The rearrangement uses TRBV7-9 and TRBJ2-7, with 9 bases fitting TRBD2. V was pared by 3 bases and J by 5 bases, with 5 bases of the junction left unmatched. This CDR3 comprises 14 residues. Per the germline V gene, CDR1 is SEHNR and CDR2 is FQNEAQ (reference sequence). CDR3 in amino acids: CASSFSGSINEQYF. The CDR3 DNA reads TGTGCCAGCAGCTTTAGCGGGAGTATCAACGAGCAGTACTTC.